Given below is one T cell receptor beta chain in context. Its antigen remains unidentified. In TCRdb, the reads were re-called with MiXCR into one record per CDR3 protein. The table includes about 920,000 distinct CDR3 sequences, roughly 30% detected once. Per germline, CDR1 MGHRA and CDR2 YSYEKL. The length of the CDR3 is 15 residues. V was trimmed by 5 bases and J by 1 base, leaving 14 bases between them. The sample belongs to a study of T cell repertoires in cytomegalovirus infection. At the level of the study: Peptides in the study included HLA-C-restricted and HLA-B-restricted CMV epitopes. In public TCR beta signatures, there were indications of both CMV infection and matching HLA type.

Overall study results and limits: In two of eight donors, the top clonotype was HLA-C-restricted CMV-specific. Of the TCR beta families, the public ones yielded a cumulative frequency that identified carriers of CMV plus the relevant HLA.

The TCR sequence derives from a human donor in good health (CMV status not recorded). Some clones in this sample may be carry-over from other donors' samples. J is TRBJ1-1 and V is TRBV4-1, with D tentatively TRBD1 (5 bases). Source: cultured CD8+ T cells from PBMCs, taken from culture after CMV antigen stimulation. CDR3 protein: CASSAENQGNTEAFF. CDR3 DNA: TGCGCCAGCAGCGCAGAAAATCAGGGGAACACTGAAGCTTTCTTT.